Each of the 3 T cell receptor beta chains below was sequenced from the same sample in a study of blood T cells in healthy people across ages. Together with a sample-barcoded 5' primer, a J-beta primer mix was included in a second PCR lasting roughly 6 to 12 cycles. TCRdb re-derived calls from the 5' RACE reads in MiXCR, one entry per CDR3 protein. The data contain around 870,000 distinct CDR3 sequences, about 28% of them seen just once; the ten biggest clones take up roughly a sixth. The sequenced sample was blood. These receptors originate from a woman aged 80 or over in good health.

Many counts were recorded for this clonotype. The chain employs TRBV5-1 and TRBJ2-5; D possibly corresponds to TRBD1 (6 bases). The CDR3 is made up of 15 amino acids. CDR1 and CDR2 from the germline V gene are SGHRS and YFSETQ. Trimming removed 4 bases from V and 0 bases from J, with 13 bases in between. CDR3 loop: CASSKDSQYQETQYF. Written as DNA, the CDR3 is TGCGCCAGCAGCAAGGACAGCCAGTACCAAGAGACCCAGTACTTC.

As regards this clonotype: A much larger clone differs by one base, so this may be a read error. The chain uses TRBV20-1 and TRBJ2-4; weak D call: TRBD1 (5 bases). The J call may be in error: the DNA end matches TRBJ2-5 better. The CDR3 extends over 15 amino acids. From germline, CDR1 is DFQATT and CDR2 SNEGSKA (reference sequence). The CDR3 region is CGARDGRVTQETQYF. The DNA of the CDR3 is TGCGGTGCTAGAGATGGCAGGGTAACACAAGAGACCCAGTACTTC.

On this clonotype itself: This sequence may be a read error, since a much larger clone differs from it by one base. The chain links TRBV6-2 or TRBV6-3 to TRBJ2-5; 10 nucleotides line up with TRBD1. Germline V gene sequence: CDR1 MNHEY, CDR2 SVGEGT. Unmatched junction bases numbered 17, after V lost 5 bases and J lost 11 bases. The CDR3 has 16 residues. The CDR3 bases are TGTGCCAGCAGTGCCTCAGGACAGGGGGAATACAATGAGCAGTACTTC. Its protein is CASSASGQGEYNEQYF.